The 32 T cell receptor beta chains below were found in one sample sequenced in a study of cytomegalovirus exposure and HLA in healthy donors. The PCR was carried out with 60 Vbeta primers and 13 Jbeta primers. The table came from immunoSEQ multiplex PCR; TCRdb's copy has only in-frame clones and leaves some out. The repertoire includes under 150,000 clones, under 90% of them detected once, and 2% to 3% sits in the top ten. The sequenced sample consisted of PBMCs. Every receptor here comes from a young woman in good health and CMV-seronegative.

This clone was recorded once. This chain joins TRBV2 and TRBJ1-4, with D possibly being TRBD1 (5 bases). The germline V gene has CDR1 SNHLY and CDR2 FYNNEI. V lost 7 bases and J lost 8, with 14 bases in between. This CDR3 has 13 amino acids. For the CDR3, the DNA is TGTGCCAGCATGGGCAGGGAAATCGAAAAACTGTTTTTT. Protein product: CASMGREIEKLFF.

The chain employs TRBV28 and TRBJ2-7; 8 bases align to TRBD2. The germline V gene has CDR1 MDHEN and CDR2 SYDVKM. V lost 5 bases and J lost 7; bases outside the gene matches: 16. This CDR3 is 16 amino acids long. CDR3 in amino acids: CASSTRIAGLRGEQYF. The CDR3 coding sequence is TGTGCCAGCAGTACCCGAATAGCGGGGTTAAGGGGAGAGCAGTACTTC.

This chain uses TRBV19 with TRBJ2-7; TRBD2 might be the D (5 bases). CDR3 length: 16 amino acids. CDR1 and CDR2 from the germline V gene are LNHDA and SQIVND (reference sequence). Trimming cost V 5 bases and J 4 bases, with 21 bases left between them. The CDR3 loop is CASSPIGPDYPYEQYV. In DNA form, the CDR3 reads TGTGCCAGTAGTCCCATTGGCCCAGACTACCCATACGAGCAGTACGTC.

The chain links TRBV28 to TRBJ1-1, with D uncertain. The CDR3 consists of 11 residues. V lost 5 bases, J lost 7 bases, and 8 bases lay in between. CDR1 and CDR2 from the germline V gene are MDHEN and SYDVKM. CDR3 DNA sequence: TGTGCCAGCAGTAAACCGAGTGAAGCTTTCTTT. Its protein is CASSKPSEAFF.

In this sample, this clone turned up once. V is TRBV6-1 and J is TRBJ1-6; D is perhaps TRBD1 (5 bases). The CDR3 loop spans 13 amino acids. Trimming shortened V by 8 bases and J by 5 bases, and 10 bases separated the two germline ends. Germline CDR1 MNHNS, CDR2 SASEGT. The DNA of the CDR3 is TGTGCCAGCCTACGGACAAATAATTCACCCCTCCACTTT. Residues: CASLRTNNSPLHF.

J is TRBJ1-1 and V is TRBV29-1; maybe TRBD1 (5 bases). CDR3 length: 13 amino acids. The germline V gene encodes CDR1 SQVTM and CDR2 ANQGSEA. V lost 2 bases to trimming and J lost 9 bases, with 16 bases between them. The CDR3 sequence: CSVETGQQLKAFF. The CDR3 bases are TGCAGCGTTGAAACAGGTCAACAATTAAAAGCTTTCTTT.

CDR3 DNA: TGTGCCAGTACCGACACATACGAAGCTTTCTTT. Its translation is CASTDTYEAFF. This rearrangement joins TRBV19 to TRBJ1-1; D gene uncertain. Germline CDR1 LNHDA, CDR2 SQIVND (reference sequence). V was pared by 7 bases and J by 8 bases, with 11 bases between. This CDR3 comprises 11 residues.

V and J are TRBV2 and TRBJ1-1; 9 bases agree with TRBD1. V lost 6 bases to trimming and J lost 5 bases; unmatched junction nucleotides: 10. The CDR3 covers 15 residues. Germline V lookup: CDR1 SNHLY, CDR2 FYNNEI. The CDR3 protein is CASSLTDRGGTEAFF. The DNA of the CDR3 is TGTGCCAGCAGCCTGACGGACAGGGGAGGGACTGAAGCTTTCTTT.

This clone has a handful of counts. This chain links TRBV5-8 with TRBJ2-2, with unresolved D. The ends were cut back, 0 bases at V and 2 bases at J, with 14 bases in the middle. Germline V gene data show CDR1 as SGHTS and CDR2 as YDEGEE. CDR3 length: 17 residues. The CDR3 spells CASSLVYSSFNTGELFF. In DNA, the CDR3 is TGTGCCAGCAGCTTGGTGTATAGTAGTTTTAACACCGGGGAGCTGTTTTTT.

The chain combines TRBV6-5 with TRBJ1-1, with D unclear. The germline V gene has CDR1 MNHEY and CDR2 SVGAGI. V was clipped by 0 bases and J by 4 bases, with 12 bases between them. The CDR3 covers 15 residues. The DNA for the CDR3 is TGTGCCAGCAGTTACTCGAGGTTTACAACCACTGAAGCTTTCTTT. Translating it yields CASSYSRFTTTEAFF.

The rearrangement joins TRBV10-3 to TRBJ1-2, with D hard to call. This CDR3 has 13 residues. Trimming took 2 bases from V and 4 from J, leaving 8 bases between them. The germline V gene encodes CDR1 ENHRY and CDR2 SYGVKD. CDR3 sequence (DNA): TGTGCCATCAGTGAGGAGGAGATCTATGGCTACACCTTC. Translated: CAISEEEIYGYTF.

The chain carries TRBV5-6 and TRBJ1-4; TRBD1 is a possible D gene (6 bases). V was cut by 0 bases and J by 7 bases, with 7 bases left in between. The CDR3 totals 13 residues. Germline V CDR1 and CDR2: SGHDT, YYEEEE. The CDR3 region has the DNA TGTGCCAGCAGCTTGGTCAGGGGTGAAAAACTGTTTTTT. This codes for CASSLVRGEKLFF.

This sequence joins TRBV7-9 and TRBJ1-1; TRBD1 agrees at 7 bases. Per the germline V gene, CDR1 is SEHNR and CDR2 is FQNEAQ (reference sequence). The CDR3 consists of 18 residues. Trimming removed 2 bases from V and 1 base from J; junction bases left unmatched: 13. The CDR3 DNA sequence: TGTGCCAGCAGCTTATCTGTCCTAGGGGGCGAGGGGAACACTGAAGCTTTCTTT. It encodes CASSLSVLGGEGNTEAFF.

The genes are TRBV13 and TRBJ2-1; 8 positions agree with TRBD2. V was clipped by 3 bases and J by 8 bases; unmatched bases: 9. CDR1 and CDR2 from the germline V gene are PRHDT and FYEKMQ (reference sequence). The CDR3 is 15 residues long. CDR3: CASSFRGTRVYEQFF. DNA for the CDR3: TGTGCCAGCAGCTTCCGAGGGACTAGAGTCTATGAGCAGTTCTTC.

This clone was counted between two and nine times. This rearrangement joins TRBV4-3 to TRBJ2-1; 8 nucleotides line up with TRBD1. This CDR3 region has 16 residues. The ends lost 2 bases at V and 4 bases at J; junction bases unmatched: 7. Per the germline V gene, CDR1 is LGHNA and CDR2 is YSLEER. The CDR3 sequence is CASSQPLTGEYNEQFF. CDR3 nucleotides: TGCGCCAGCAGCCAACCCTTGACAGGGGAGTACAATGAGCAGTTCTTC.

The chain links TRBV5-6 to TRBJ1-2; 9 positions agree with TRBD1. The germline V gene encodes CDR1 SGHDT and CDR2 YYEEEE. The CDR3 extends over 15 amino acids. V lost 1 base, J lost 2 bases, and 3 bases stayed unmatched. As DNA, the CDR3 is TGTGCCAGCAGCTTGAGGGACAGGGAAAACTATGGCTACACCTTC. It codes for CASSLRDRENYGYTF.

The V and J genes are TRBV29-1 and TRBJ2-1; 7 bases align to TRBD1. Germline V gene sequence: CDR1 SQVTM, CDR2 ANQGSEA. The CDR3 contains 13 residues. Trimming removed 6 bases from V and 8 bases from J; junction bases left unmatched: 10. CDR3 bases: TGCAGCGTCTGGCAGGGGGTCAGGGATGAGCAGTTCTTC. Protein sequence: CSVWQGVRDEQFF.

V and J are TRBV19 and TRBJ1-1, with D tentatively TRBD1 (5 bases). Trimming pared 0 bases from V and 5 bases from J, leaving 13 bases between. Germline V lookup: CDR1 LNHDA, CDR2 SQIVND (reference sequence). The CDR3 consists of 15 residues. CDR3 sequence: CASSIDRALRTEAFF. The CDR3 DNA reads TGTGCCAGTAGTATAGACAGGGCCCTTAGAACTGAAGCTTTCTTT.

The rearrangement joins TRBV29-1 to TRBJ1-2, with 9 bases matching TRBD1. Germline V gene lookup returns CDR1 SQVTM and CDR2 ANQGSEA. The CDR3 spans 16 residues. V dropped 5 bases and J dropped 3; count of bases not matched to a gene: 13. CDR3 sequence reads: CSVRGGWDRVYYGYTF. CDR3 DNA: TGCAGCGTTAGGGGGGGCTGGGACAGGGTGTACTATGGCTACACCTTC.

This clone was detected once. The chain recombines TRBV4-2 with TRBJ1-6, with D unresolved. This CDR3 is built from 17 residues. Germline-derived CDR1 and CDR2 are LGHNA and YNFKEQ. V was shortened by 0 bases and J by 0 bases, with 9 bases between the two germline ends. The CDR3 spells CASSQEAMSSYNSPLHF. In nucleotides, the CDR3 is TGTGCCAGCAGCCAAGAAGCAATGAGCTCCTATAATTCACCCCTCCACTTT.

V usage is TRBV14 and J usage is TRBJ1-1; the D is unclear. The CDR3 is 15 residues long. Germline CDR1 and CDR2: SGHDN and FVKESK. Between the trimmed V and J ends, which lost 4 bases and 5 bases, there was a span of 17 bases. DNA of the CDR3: TGTGCCAGCAGCCGGCACCCCCGGGGTTGGACTGAAGCTTTCTTT. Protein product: CASSRHPRGWTEAFF.

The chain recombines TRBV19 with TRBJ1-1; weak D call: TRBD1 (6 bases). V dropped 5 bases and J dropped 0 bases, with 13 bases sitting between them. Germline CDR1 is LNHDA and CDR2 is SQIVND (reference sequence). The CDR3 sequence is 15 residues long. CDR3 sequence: CASSVQGLMNTEAFF. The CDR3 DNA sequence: TGTGCCAGTAGTGTGCAGGGGTTAATGAACACTGAAGCTTTCTTT.

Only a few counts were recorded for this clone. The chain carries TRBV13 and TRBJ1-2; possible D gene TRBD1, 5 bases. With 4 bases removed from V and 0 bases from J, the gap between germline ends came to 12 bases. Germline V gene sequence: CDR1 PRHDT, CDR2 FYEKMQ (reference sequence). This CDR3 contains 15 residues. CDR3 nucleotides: TGTGCCAGCAGCTACGGGAGGGGATCTAACTATGGCTACACCTTC. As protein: CASSYGRGSNYGYTF.

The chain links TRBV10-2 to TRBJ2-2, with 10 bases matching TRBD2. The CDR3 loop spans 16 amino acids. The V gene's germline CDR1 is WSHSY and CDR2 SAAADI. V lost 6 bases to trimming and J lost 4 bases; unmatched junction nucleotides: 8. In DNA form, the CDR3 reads TGCGCCAGCAGGAGGGCTAGCGGGAGAGGCACCGGGGAGCTGTTTTTT. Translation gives CASRRASGRGTGELFF.

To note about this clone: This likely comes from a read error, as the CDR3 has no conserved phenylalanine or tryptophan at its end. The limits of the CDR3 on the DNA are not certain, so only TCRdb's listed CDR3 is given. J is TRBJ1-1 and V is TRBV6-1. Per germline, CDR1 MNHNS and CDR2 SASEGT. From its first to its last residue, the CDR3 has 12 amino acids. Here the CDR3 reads CASSEGDSWGVT.

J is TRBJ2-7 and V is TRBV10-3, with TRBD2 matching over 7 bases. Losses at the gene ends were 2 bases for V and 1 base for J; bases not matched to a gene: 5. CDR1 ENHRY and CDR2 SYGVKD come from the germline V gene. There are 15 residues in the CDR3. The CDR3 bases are TGTGCCATCAGTGAGGGTAGCGGGCTTTCCTACGAGCAGTACGTC. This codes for CAISEGSGLSYEQYV.

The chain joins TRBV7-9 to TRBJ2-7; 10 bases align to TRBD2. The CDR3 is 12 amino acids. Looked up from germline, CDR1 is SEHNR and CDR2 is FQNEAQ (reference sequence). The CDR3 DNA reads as TGTTCCAGCAGCGTAACTAGCGGGGCACAGTACGTC. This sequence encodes CSSSVTSGAQYV.

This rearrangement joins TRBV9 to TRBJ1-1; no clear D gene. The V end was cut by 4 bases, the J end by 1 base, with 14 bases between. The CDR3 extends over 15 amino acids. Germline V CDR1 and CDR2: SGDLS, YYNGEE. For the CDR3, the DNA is TGTGCCAGCAGCCCCCATGGAGGACGGAACACTGAAGCTTTCTTT. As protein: CASSPHGGRNTEAFF.

CDR3 amino acids: CASSPSPGDTEAFF. CDR3 coding DNA: TGTGCCAGCTCACCGAGCCCAGGGGACACTGAAGCTTTCTTT. The rearrangement links TRBV18 to TRBJ1-1; perhaps TRBD1 as D (6 bases). V was clipped by 3 bases and J by 3 bases, with 11 bases between them. The CDR3 spans 14 residues. Germline values: CDR1 KGHSH, CDR2 LQKENI.

For the CDR3, the DNA is TGTGCCAGCAGTTACGGGACAGGGGGAAACTATGGCTACACCTTC. Translation: CASSYGTGGNYGYTF. The genes are TRBV6-5 and TRBJ1-2; TRBD1 agrees at 11 bases. Per the germline V gene, CDR1 is MNHEY and CDR2 is SVGAGI. This CDR3 has 15 residues. V shed 2 bases, J shed 2 bases, and the junction held 1 base outside the gene matches.

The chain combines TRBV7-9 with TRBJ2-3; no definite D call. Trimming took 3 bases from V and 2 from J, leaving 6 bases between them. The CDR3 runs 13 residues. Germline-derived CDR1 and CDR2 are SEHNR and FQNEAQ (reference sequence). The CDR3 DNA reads TGTGCCAGCAGCTTCACAACCACAGATACGCAGTATTTT. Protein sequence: CASSFTTTDTQYF.

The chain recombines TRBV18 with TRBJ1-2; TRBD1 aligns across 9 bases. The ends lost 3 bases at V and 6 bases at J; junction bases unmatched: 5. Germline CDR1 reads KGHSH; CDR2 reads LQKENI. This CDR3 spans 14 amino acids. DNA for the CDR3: TGTGCCAGCTCACCCACCGGGACAGGGAATGGCTACACCTTC. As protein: CASSPTGTGNGYTF.